The TCR beta chain under discussion was sequenced for a study of beta chain features in type 1 diabetes. Germline V gene sequence: CDR1 ENHRY, CDR2 SYGVKD. The V and J ends lost 7 bases and 5 bases respectively, with 10 bases between them. CDR3 length: 12 residues. Every bit of the isolated RNA underwent reverse transcription, so sequencing read expressed TCRB transcripts. The repertoire was sequenced with immunoSEQ multiplex PCR; TCRdb's copy has only in-frame clones and lacks some. Among roughly 240,000 clones listed, under 70% were seen once. The rearrangement uses TRBV10-3 and TRBJ2-3; the D is unclear. The sample consisted of naive CD4+ T cells from blood. The receptor was isolated from a man in his thirties or forties in good health. The CDR3 DNA sequence: TGTGCCATCAATTCCGGCGGAGATACGCAGTATTTT. Its protein product is CAINSGGDTQYF.